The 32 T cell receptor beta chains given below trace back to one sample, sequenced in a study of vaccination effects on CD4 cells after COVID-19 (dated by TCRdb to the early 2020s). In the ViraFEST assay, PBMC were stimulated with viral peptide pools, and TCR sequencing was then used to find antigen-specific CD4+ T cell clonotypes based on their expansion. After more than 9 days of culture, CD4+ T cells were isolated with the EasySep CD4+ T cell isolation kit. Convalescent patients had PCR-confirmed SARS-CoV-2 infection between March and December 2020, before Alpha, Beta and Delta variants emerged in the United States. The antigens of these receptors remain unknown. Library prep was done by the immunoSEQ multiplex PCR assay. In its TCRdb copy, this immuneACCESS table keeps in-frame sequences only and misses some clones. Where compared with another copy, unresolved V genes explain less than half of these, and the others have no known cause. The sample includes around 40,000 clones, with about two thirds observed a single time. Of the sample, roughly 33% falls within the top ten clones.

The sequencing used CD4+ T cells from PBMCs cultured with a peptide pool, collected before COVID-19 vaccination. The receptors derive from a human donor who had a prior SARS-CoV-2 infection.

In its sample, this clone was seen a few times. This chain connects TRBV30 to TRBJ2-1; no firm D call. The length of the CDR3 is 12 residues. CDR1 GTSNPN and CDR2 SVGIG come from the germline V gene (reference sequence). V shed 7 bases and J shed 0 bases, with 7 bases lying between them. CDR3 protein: CASFSSYNEQFF. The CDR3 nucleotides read TGTGCCTCCTTCAGCTCCTACAATGAGCAGTTCTTC.

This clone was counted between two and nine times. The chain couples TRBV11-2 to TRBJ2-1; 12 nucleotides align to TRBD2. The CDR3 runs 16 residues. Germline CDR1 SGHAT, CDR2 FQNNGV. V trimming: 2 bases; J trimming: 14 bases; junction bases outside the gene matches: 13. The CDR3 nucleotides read TGTGCCAGCAGCTTATCCTTGCGGACTAGCGGGAAGATGGAGTTCTTC. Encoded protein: CASSLSLRTSGKMEFF. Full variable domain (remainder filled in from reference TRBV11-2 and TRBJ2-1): EAGVAQSPRYKIIEKRQSVAFWCNPISGHATLYWYQQILGQGPKLLIQFQNNGVVDDSQLPKDRFSAERLKGVDSTLKIQPAKLEDSAVYLCASSLSLRTSGKMEFFGPGTRLTVL.

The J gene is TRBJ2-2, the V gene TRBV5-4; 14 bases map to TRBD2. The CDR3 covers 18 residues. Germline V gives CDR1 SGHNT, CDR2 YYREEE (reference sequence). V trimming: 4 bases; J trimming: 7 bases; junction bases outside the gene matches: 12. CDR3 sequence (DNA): TGTGCCAGCAGCGCCGGACTAGCGGGGGGCCGGGAGGACGGGGAGCTGTTTTTT. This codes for CASSAGLAGGREDGELFF.

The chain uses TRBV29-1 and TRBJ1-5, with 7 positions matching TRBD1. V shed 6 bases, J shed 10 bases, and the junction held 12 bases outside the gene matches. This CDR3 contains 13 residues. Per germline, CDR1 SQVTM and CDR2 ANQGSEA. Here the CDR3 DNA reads TGCAGCGTGAGGGACAGCGTAATCAGCCCCCAGCATTTT. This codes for CSVRDSVISPQHF.

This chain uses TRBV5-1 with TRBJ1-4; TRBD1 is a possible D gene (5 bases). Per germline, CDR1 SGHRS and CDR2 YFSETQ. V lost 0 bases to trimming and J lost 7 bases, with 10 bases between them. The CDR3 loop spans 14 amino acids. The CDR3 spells CASSLEGAGEKLFF. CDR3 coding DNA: TGCGCCAGCAGCTTGGAAGGGGCGGGTGAAAAACTGTTTTTT.

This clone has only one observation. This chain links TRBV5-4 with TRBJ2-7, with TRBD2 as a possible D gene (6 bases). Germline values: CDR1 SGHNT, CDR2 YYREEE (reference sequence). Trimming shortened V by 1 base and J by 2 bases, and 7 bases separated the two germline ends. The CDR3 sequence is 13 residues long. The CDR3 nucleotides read TGTGCCAGCAGCTTGCGGGGGACCTACGAGCAGTACTTC. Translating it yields CASSLRGTYEQYF. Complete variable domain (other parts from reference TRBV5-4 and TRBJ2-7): ETGVTQSPTHLIKTRGQQVTLRCSSQSGHNTVSWYQQALGQGPQFIFQYYREEENGRGNFPPRFSGLQFPNYSSELNVNALELDDSALYLCASSLRGTYEQYFGPGTRLTVT.

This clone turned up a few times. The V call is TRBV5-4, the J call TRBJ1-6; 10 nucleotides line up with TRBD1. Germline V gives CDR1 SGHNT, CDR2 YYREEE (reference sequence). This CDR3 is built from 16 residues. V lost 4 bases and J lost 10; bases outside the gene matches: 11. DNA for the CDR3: TGTGCCAGCAGCCTGGACCGGACAGGGGGGGGATCACCCCTCCACTTT. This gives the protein CASSLDRTGGGSPLHF.

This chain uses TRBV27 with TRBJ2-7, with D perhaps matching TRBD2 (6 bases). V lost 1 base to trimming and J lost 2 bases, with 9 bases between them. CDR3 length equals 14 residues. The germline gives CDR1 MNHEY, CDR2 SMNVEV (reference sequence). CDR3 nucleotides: TGTGCCAGCAGTTTATTGCGGGGCACCTACGAGCAGTACTTC. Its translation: CASSLLRGTYEQYF.

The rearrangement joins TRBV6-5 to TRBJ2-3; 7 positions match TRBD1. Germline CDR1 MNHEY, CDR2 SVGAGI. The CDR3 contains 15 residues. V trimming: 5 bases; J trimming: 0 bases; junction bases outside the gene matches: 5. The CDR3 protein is CASSRWTGSTDTQYF. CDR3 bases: TGTGCCAGCAGTCGCTGGACAGGTAGCACAGATACGCAGTATTTT.

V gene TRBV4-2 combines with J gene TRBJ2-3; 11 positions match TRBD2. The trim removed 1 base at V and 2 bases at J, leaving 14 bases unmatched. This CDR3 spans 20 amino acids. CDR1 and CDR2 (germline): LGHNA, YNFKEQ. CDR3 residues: CASSQAGPGLAGPVTDTQYF. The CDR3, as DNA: TGTGCCAGCAGCCAAGCAGGTCCAGGACTAGCGGGCCCCGTCACAGATACGCAGTATTTT.

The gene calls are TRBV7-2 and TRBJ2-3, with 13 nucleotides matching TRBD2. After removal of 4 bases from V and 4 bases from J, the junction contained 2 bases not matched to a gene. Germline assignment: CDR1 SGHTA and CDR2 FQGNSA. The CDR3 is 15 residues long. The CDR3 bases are TGTGCCAGCAGCTGGACTAGCGGGAGCTCAGATACGCAGTATTTT. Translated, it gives CASSWTSGSSDTQYF.

The CDR3: CASSAGATDTQYF. Written as DNA, the CDR3 is TGTGCCAGCAGTGCGGGGGCCACAGATACGCAGTATTTT. The gene calls are TRBV6-4 and TRBJ2-3, with D perhaps given as TRBD1 or TRBD2 (6 bases each). The germline gives CDR1 MRHNA, CDR2 SNTAGT. The CDR3 totals 13 residues. With 4 bases removed from V and 2 bases from J, the gap between germline ends came to 7 bases.

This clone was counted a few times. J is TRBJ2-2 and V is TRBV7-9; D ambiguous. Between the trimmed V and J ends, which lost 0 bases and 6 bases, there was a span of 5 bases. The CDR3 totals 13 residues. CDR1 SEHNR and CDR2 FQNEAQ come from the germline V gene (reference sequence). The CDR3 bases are TGTGCCAGCAGCTTAGCGCATTCCGGGGAGCTGTTTTTT. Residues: CASSLAHSGELFF.

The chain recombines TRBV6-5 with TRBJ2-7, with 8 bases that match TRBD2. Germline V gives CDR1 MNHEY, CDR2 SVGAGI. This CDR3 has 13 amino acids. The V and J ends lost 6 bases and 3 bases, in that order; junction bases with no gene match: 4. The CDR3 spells CASSLTSGYEQYF. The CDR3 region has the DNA TGTGCCAGCAGCTTAACTAGCGGCTACGAGCAGTACTTC.

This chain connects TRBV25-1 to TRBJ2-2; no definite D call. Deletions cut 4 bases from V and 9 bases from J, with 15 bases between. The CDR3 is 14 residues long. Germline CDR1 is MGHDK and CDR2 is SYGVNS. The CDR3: CASSATDGSWELFF. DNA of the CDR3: TGTGCCAGCAGTGCGACTGACGGTTCCTGGGAGCTGTTTTTT.

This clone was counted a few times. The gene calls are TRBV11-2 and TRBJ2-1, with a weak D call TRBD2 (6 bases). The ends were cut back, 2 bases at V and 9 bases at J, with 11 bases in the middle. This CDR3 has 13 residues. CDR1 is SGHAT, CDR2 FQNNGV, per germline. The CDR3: CASSLRRGTEQFF. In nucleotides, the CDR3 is TGTGCCAGCAGCTTACGCCGGGGGACTGAGCAGTTCTTC.

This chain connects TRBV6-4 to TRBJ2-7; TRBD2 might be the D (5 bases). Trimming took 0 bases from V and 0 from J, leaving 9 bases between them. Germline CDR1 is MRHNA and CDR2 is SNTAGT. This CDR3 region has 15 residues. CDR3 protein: CASSDSRESSYEQYF. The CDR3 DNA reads TGTGCCAGCAGTGACTCTAGGGAGAGCTCCTACGAGCAGTACTTC.

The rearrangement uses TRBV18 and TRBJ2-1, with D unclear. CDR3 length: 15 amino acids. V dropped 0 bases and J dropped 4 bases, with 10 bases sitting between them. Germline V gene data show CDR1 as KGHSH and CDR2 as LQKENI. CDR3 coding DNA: TGTGCCAGCTCACCACCCCCCCTGGGATACAATGAGCAGTTCTTC. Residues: CASSPPPLGYNEQFF. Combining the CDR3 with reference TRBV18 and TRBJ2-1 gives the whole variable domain NAGVMQNPRHLVRRRGQEARLRCSPMKGHSHVYWYRQLPEEGLKFMVYLQKENIIDESGMPKERFSAEFPKEGPSILRIQQVVRGDSAAYFCASSPPPLGYNEQFFGPGTRLTVL.

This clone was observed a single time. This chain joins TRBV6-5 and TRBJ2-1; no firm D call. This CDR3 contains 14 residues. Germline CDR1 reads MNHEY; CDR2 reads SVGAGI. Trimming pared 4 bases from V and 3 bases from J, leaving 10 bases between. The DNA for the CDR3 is TGTGCCAGCAGTTTGGTGGGCAGCTACAATGAGCAGTTCTTC. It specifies CASSLVGSYNEQFF.

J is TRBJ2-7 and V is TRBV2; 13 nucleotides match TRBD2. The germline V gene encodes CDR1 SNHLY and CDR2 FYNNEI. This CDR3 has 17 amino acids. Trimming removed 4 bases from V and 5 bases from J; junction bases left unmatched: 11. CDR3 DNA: TGTGCCAGCAGTGCTCGGCGGACTAGCGGGAGTTTGGACGAGCAGTACTTC. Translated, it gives CASSARRTSGSLDEQYF.

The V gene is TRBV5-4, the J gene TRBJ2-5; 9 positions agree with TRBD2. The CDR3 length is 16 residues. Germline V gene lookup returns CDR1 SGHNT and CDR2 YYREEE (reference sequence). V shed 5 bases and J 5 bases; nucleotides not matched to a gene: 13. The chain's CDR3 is CASRPGLAGGRETQYF. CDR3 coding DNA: TGTGCCAGCAGACCGGGACTAGCCGGAGGAAGGGAGACCCAGTACTTC.

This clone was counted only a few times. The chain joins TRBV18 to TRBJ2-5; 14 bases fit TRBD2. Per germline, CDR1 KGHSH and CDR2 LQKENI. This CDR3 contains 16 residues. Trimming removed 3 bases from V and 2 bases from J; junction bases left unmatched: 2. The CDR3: CASSPRTSGGQETQYF. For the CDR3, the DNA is TGTGCCAGCTCACCGAGGACTAGCGGGGGGCAAGAGACCCAGTACTTC.

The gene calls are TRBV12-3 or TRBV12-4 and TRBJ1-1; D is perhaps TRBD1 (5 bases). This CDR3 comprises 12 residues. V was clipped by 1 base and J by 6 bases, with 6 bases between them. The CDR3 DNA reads TGTGCCAGCAGTTTAGGGGACGCTGAAGCTTTCTTT. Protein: CASSLGDAEAFF.

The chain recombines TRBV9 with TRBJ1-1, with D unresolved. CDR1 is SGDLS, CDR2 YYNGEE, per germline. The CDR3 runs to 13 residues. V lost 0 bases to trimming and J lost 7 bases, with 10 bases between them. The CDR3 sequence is CASSVGRSGEAFF. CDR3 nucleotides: TGTGCCAGCAGCGTAGGTAGGAGTGGTGAAGCTTTCTTT.

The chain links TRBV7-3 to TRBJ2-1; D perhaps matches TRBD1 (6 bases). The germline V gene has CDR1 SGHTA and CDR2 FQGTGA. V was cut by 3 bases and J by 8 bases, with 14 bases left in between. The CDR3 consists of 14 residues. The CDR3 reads CASSLGAYIDEQFF. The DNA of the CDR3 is TGTGCCAGCAGCTTGGGGGCCTATATCGATGAGCAGTTCTTC.

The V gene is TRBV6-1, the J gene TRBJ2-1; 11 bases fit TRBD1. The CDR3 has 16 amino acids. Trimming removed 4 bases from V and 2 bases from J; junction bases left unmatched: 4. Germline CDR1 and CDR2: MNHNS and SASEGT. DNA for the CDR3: TGTGCCAGCAGTGCGGACAGGGGGCCGGCCTACAATGAGCAGTTCTTC. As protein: CASSADRGPAYNEQFF.

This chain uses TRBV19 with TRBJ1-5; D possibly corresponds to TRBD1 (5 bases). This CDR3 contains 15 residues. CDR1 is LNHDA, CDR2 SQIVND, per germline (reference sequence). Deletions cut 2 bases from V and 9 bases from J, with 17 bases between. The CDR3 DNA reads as TGTGCCAGTAGTATAATGTCCGAGGGGACTCCGCCCCAGCATTTT. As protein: CASSIMSEGTPPQHF.

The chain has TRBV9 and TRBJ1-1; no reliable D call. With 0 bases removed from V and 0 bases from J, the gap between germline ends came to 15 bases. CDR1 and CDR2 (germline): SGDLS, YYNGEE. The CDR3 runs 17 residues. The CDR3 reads CASSVVSRPGMNTEAFF. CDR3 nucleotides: TGTGCCAGCAGCGTAGTCTCCAGGCCGGGCATGAACACTGAAGCTTTCTTT.

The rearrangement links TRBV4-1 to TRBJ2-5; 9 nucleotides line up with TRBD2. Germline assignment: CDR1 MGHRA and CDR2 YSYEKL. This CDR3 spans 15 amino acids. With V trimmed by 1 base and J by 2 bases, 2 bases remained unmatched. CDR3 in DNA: TGCGCCAGCAGCCAAGTTCTAGCGGGGCAAGAGACCCAGTACTTC. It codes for CASSQVLAGQETQYF.

The CDR3 spells CASSPRGGWGGTGETQYF. The CDR3 DNA follows: TGTGCCAGCAGCCCGAGAGGAGGTTGGGGCGGGACAGGGGAGACCCAGTACTTC. The V gene is TRBV11-3, the J gene TRBJ2-5; 9 bases are shared with TRBD1. The CDR3 covers 18 residues. The V gene end was trimmed by 5 bases and the J gene end by 5 bases; junction bases not matched to a gene: 18. Germline CDR1 is SGHNT and CDR2 is YENEEA.

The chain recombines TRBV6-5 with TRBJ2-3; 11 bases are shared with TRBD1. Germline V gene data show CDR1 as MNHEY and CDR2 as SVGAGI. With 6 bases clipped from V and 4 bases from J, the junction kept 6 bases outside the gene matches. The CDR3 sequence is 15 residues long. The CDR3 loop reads CASSLGTGGSDTQYF. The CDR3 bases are TGTGCCAGCAGCCTCGGGACAGGGGGATCAGATACGCAGTATTTT.

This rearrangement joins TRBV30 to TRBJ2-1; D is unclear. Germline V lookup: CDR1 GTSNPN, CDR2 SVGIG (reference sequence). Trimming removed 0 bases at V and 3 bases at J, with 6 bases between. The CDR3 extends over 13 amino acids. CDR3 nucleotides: TGTGCCTGGAGTGTCGGAAGCTACAATGAGCAGTTCTTC. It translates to CAWSVGSYNEQFF.